The 14 T cell receptor beta chains in this list originate from one sample, sequenced in a study of T cell changes during pregnancy in multiple sclerosis. The data were produced by immunoSEQ multiplex PCR, yet TCRdb's version contains in-frame clones alone and is incomplete. The table records around 75,000 clones, 89% of them present only once. The sample consisted of peripheral blood, taken in the first trimester of pregnancy. The receptors here all came from a female donor in good health, enrolled as a control in a pregnancy study.

The V and J genes are TRBV30 and TRBJ1-3; D uncertain. Trimming stripped 0 bases from V and 0 bases from J, with 6 bases between. Germline V lookup: CDR1 GTSNPN, CDR2 SVGIG (reference sequence). The CDR3 is 14 residues long. The CDR3 DNA reads as TGTGCCTGGAGTGTTGAGAGCTCTGGAAACACCATATATTTT. This codes for CAWSVESSGNTIYF. The entire variable domain, with the rest obtained from reference TRBV30 and TRBJ1-3, is as follows: SQTIHQWPATLVQPVGSPLSLECTVEGTSNPNLYWYRQAAGRGLQLLFYSVGIGQISSEVPQNLSASRPQDRQFILSSKKLLLSDSGFYLCAWSVESSGNTIYFGEGSWLTVV.

The gene calls are TRBV4-1 and TRBJ1-5; 8 bases align to TRBD1. CDR3 length: 15 residues. The V and J ends lost 4 bases and 5 bases, in that order; junction bases with no gene match: 7. Germline CDR1 is MGHRA and CDR2 is YSYEKL. CDR3 protein: CASSRWGQADQPQHF. The CDR3 coding sequence is TGCGCCAGCAGCCGCTGGGGACAGGCGGATCAGCCCCAGCATTTT.

The rearrangement uses TRBV2 and TRBJ2-1; 11 bases are shared with TRBD2. This CDR3 has 18 residues. The germline V gene encodes CDR1 SNHLY and CDR2 FYNNEI. V lost 7 bases, J lost 2 bases, and 13 bases stayed unmatched. In nucleotides, the CDR3 is TGTGCCAGCACCTCCTCGACTAGCGGGAATGAGGCCTACAATGAGCAGTTCTTC. This gives the protein CASTSSTSGNEAYNEQFF.

The CDR3 reads CASSLDGAGAYGYTF. The DNA of the CDR3 is TGTGCCAGCAGCTTAGATGGGGCAGGGGCCTATGGCTACACCTTC. This chain joins TRBV7-9 and TRBJ1-2; a possible D gene is TRBD1 (6 bases). Per the germline V gene, CDR1 is SEHNR and CDR2 is FQNEAQ (reference sequence). The CDR3 extends over 15 amino acids. Trimming took off 1 base at V and 4 bases at J, with 13 bases between the two ends.

The CDR3 DNA reads as TGTGCCAGCAGTGCCGGTGGAGGGCAAGAGACCCAGTACTTC. It translates to CASSAGGGQETQYF. The rearrangement links TRBV6-1 to TRBJ2-5; maybe TRBD2 (6 bases). With 4 bases removed from V and 2 bases from J, the gap between germline ends came to 11 bases. Germline CDR1 and CDR2: MNHNS and SASEGT. There are 14 residues in the CDR3.

This chain joins TRBV6-1 and TRBJ1-5; no clear D gene. V shed 7 bases and J shed 4 bases, with 14 bases lying between them. CDR1 and CDR2 (germline): MNHNS, SASEGT. The CDR3 spans 14 residues. The CDR3 loop is CASNSRALNQPQHF. The DNA of the CDR3 is TGTGCCAGCAACAGCCGTGCCCTTAATCAGCCCCAGCATTTT.

This chain uses TRBV6-5 with TRBJ2-7, with 7 bases lining up with TRBD1. The V gene end was trimmed by 5 bases and the J gene end by 1 base; junction bases not matched to a gene: 8. This CDR3 contains 15 residues. The V gene's germline CDR1 is MNHEY and CDR2 SVGAGI. CDR3 protein: CASSRTGQYSYEQYF. The CDR3 DNA reads as TGTGCCAGCAGTCGGACAGGACAGTATTCCTACGAGCAGTACTTC.

V is TRBV6-5 and J is TRBJ2-1; 7 nucleotides align to TRBD1. Looked up from germline, CDR1 is MNHEY and CDR2 is SVGAGI. This CDR3 comprises 14 residues. V shed 6 bases and J 5 bases; nucleotides not matched to a gene: 7. The CDR3 protein is CASRRNTGDNEQFF. For the CDR3, the DNA is TGTGCCAGCAGACGAAACACAGGGGACAATGAGCAGTTCTTC.

This sequence joins TRBV7-9 and TRBJ2-1; a possible D gene is TRBD2 (6 bases). CDR3 size: 17 residues. Germline assignment: CDR1 SEHNR and CDR2 FQNEAQ (reference sequence). V dropped 5 bases and J dropped 8 bases, with 25 bases sitting between them. Written as DNA, the CDR3 is TGTGCCAGCAGCCCCACGGACATGGGACTCCTTAATCATGAGCAGTTCTTC. This translates into CASSPTDMGLLNHEQFF.

DNA for the CDR3: TGTGCCAGCAGTTCGACGGGACAGGCTTATGGCTACACCTTC. Translating gives CASSSTGQAYGYTF. The V gene is TRBV6-6, the J gene TRBJ1-2; 8 bases map to TRBD1. The CDR3 consists of 14 residues. Looked up from germline, CDR1 is MNHNY and CDR2 is SVGAGI (reference sequence). The V segment lost 4 bases and the J segment 5 bases; nucleotides outside the gene matches: 6.

The J gene is TRBJ1-2, the V gene TRBV27; TRBD1 agrees at 7 bases. V dropped 1 base and J dropped 3; count of bases not matched to a gene: 2. The CDR3 extends over 14 amino acids. The germline V gene has CDR1 MNHEY and CDR2 SMNVEV (reference sequence). Here the CDR3 reads CASSLLQGHYGYTF. DNA for the CDR3: TGTGCCAGCAGTTTATTACAGGGGCACTATGGCTACACCTTC.

This chain joins TRBV9 and TRBJ1-1, with unresolved D. Germline lookup yields CDR1 SGDLS and CDR2 YYNGEE. This CDR3 contains 18 residues. V was shortened by 0 bases and J by 1 base, with 19 bases between the two germline ends. The CDR3 sequence is CASSVGRDTLGKNTEAFF. Written as DNA, the CDR3 is TGTGCCAGCAGCGTAGGACGAGACACTCTTGGAAAGAACACTGAAGCTTTCTTT. The complete variable domain, with remaining parts taken from reference TRBV9 and TRBJ1-1, reads DSGVTQTPKHLITATGQRVTLRCSPRSGDLSVYWYQQSLDQGLQFLIQYYNGEERAKGNILERFSAQQFPDLHSELNLSSLELGDSALYFCASSVGRDTLGKNTEAFFGQGTRLTVV.

This sequence joins TRBV5-1 and TRBJ2-3; possible D gene TRBD1, 6 bases. Per the germline V gene, CDR1 is SGHRS and CDR2 is YFSETQ. CDR3 length: 15 residues. V was pared by 1 base and J by 4 bases, with 13 bases between. CDR3 DNA sequence: TGCGCCAGCAGCTTGAGGCAGGGGAAAGCAGATACGCAGTATTTT. It is translated as CASSLRQGKADTQYF.

J is TRBJ1-4 and V is TRBV9, with D possibly TRBD1 on 5 matching bases. CDR1 is SGDLS and CDR2 is YYNGEE in the germline V gene. Trimming took 4 bases from V and 5 from J, leaving 15 bases between them. This CDR3 has 15 amino acids. DNA for the CDR3: TGTGCCAGCAGCACTACGGGACGGGAGAATGAAAAACTGTTTTTT. Protein product: CASSTTGRENEKLFF.